Sequencing of this T cell receptor beta chain was carried out in a study of T cell responses to AZD1222 COVID-19 vaccine. As concerns this clone: Its antigen is unknown. The junction departs from germline at one end; a sequencing error may be responsible.

Per germline, CDR1 SGHVT and CDR2 SQSDAQ. This CDR3 has 9 residues. Findings of the study overall: The number of AZD1222 recipients seropositive at baseline was only five or six.

Generated by immunoSEQ multiplex PCR, the TCRdb table keeps only in-frame clones and is missing some. The repertoire holds about 80,000 clones, with about 91% as singletons. This TCR derives from an adult who received the AZD1222 COVID-19 vaccine. The rearrangement links TRBV7-4 to TRBJ2-4, with 7 bases that match TRBD2. Material: peripheral blood, obtained 28 days after the second AZD1222 dose. The CDR3 loop reads CASGTKRDF. DNA of the CDR3: TGTGCCAGCGGGACTAAGCGGGACTTC.